These T cell receptor beta chains were read from a single sample in a study of blood T cell repertoires in COVID-19. TCRdb's copy holds only in-frame clones and misses some; the assay was immunoSEQ multiplex PCR. The sample carries about 120,000 clones, 90% recorded once. The material sequenced was peripheral blood. These receptors all stem from a woman aged 60-70 years with COVID-19, enrolled during active disease. Each CDR3 is given with its conserved first and last residue. The D gene is left open where the match is weak. Size is omitted from some rows. Given values are once, few, many or a class for expanded clones.

D: .
size: .
V: TRBV19
J: TRBJ2-7
CDR3: CASSILAFNSYEQYF
DNA: TGTGCCAGTAGTATACTAGCCTTCAACTCCTACGAGCAGTACTTC

D: .
size: .
V: TRBV4-2
J: TRBJ2-2
CDR3: CASSQVYRANTGELFF
DNA: TGTGCCAGCAGCCAAGTATACAGGGCGAACACCGGGGAGCTGTTTTTT

D: .
size: .
V: TRBV19
J: TRBJ1-5
CDR3: CASNPGHLNQPQHF
DNA: TGTGCCAGTAACCCGGGACACCTCAATCAGCCCCAGCATTTT

D: TRBD1
size: .
V: TRBV10-3
J: TRBJ1-4
CDR3: CAIRATGRGNEKLFF
DNA: TGTGCCATCAGAGCAACGGGCAGGGGGAATGAAAAACTGTTTTTT

D: .
size: few
V: TRBV6-4
J: TRBJ2-1
CDR3: CASSPDSYNEQFF
DNA: TGTGCCAGCAGTCCGGACAGCTACAATGAGCAGTTCTTC

D: TRBD2
size: .
V: TRBV5-5
J: TRBJ2-3
CDR3: CASSFQRGGTDTQYF
DNA: TGTGCCAGCAGCTTCCAGCGGGGGGGAACAGATACGCAGTATTTT

D: TRBD2
size: .
V: TRBV7-2
J: TRBJ2-3
CDR3: CASSLLGSSGVGRPDTQYF
DNA: TGTGCCAGCAGCTTGTTGGGGTCTAGCGGGGTGGGGCGCCCAGATACGCAGTATTTT

D: TRBD2
size: .
V: TRBV7-9
J: TRBJ2-1
CDR3: CARGGDSYNEQFF
DNA: TGTGCCCGGGGGGGCGACTCCTACAATGAGCAGTTCTTC

D: TRBD2
size: .
V: TRBV7-9
J: TRBJ2-1
CDR3: CASSFPGTSGYNEQFF
DNA: TGTGCCAGCAGCTTTCCCGGGACTAGCGGATACAATGAGCAGTTCTTC

D: .
size: .
V: TRBV10-3
J: TRBJ1-6
CDR3: CAISDRDWNSPLHF
DNA: TGTGCCATCAGTGACAGGGACTGGAATTCACCCCTCCACTTT

D: .
size: .
V: TRBV4-3
J: TRBJ2-3
CDR3: CASSPKIGGEADTQYF
DNA: TGCGCCAGCAGCCCCAAGATAGGGGGGGAGGCAGATACGCAGTATTTT

D: TRBD1
size: .
V: TRBV6-5
J: TRBJ1-2
CDR3: CASSKTGTVEGYTF
DNA: TGTGCCAGCAGTAAGACGGGGACAGTCGAAGGCTACACCTTC

D: .
size: .
V: TRBV7-2
J: TRBJ1-1
CDR3: CASSLRFGRENTEAFF
DNA: TGTGCCAGCAGCTTACGATTCGGACGGGAGAACACTGAAGCTTTCTTT

D: TRBD1
size: once
V: TRBV5-6
J: TRBJ2-1
CDR3: CASSLGQGALSEQFF
DNA: TGTGCCAGCAGCTTGGGACAGGGGGCGCTTAGTGAGCAGTTCTTC

D: TRBD2
size: .
V: TRBV13
J: TRBJ2-3
CDR3: CASSLGWAGGPDTQYF
DNA: TGTGCCAGCAGCTTAGGCTGGGCGGGGGGTCCAGATACGCAGTATTTT

D: TRBD1
size: .
V: TRBV19
J: TRBJ1-2
CDR3: CASNPGGRGGYTF
DNA: TGTGCCAGTAACCCAGGGGGCAGGGGAGGCTACACCTTC

D: .
size: .
V: TRBV10-3
J: TRBJ1-3
CDR3: CAISESVRTGNTIYF
DNA: TGTGCCATCAGTGAGTCTGTCAGGACTGGAAACACCATATATTTT

D: TRBD2
size: .
V: TRBV7-6
J: TRBJ2-3
CDR3: CASRPSSGGMSTDTQYF
DNA: TGTGCCAGCAGACCTTCTAGCGGGGGTATGAGCACAGATACGCAGTATTTT

D: .
size: .
V: TRBV6-5
J: TRBJ1-6
CDR3: CASSIQPLGSPLHF
DNA: TGTGCCAGCAGTATACAACCTCTTGGTTCACCCCTCCACTTT

D: TRBD1
size: .
V: TRBV24-1
J: TRBJ2-1
CDR3: CATSGTGVVGEQFF
DNA: TGTGCCACCAGTGGGACAGGGGTTGTCGGTGAGCAGTTCTTC

D: .
size: .
V: TRBV19
J: TRBJ1-2
CDR3: CASSINSDGGLNGYTF
DNA: TGTGCCAGTAGTATAAACTCCGACGGGGGGCTTAATGGCTACACCTTC

D: TRBD1
size: .
V: TRBV9
J: TRBJ1-1
CDR3: CASGRQGSTEAFF
DNA: TGTGCCAGCGGCCGACAGGGGAGCACTGAAGCTTTCTTT

D: TRBD1
size: .
V: TRBV5-1
J: TRBJ2-7
CDR3: CASSSPEGQGAGFSYEQYF
DNA: TGCGCCAGCAGCTCCCCGGAGGGACAGGGGGCCGGTTTCTCCTACGAGCAGTACTTC

D: .
size: .
V: TRBV7-2
J: TRBJ1-3
CDR3: CASSRNSFSGNTIYF
DNA: TGTGCCAGCAGCCGCAATAGCTTCTCTGGAAACACCATATATTTT

D: TRBD1
size: .
V: TRBV7-3
J: TRBJ1-1
CDR3: CASSTDRGSAEAFF
DNA: TGTGCCAGCAGCACCGACAGGGGATCGGCTGAAGCTTTCTTT

D: .
size: .
V: TRBV10-3
J: TRBJ1-4
CDR3: CAISEVVGGATNEKLFF
DNA: TGTGCCATCAGTGAGGTCGTGGGGGGAGCAACTAATGAAAAACTGTTTTTT

D: TRBD1
size: .
V: TRBV6-5
J: TRBJ1-3
CDR3: CASRKNRGSGNTIYF
DNA: TGTGCCAGCAGGAAAAACAGGGGCTCTGGAAACACCATATATTTT

D: .
size: once
V: TRBV18
J: TRBJ2-7
CDR3: CASSPVIARGFEQYF
DNA: TGTGCCAGCTCACCGGTCATCGCCCGAGGGTTCGAGCAGTACTTC

D: TRBD1
size: .
V: TRBV27
J: TRBJ1-1
CDR3: CASSLDRGTEAFF
DNA: TGTGCCAGCAGTTTAGACAGGGGCACTGAAGCTTTCTTT

D: TRBD1
size: once
V: TRBV19
J: TRBJ1-1
CDR3: CAISLGDSFGTEAFF
DNA: TGTGCCATTTCACTTGGGGACAGTTTCGGGACTGAAGCTTTCTTT

D: .
size: .
V: TRBV27
J: TRBJ1-2
CDR3: CASSFGGAANYGYTF
DNA: TGTGCCAGCAGTTTCGGGGGAGCCGCTAACTATGGCTACACCTTC

D: .
size: .
V: TRBV5-6
J: TRBJ1-3
CDR3: CASSFPIIGDTIYF
DNA: TGTGCCAGCAGCTTCCCCATCATCGGAGACACCATATATTTT

D: .
size: .
V: TRBV5-1
J: TRBJ1-6
CDR3: CASSLDLVRRTNNSPLHF
DNA: TGCGCCAGCAGCTTGGATCTGGTCAGGCGAACCAATAATTCACCCCTCCACTTT

D: TRBD1
size: few
V: TRBV5-1
J: TRBJ1-1
CDR3: CASSSQGAAFF
DNA: TGCGCCAGCAGCTCACAGGGGGCAGCTTTCTTT

D: .
size: .
V: TRBV7-6
J: TRBJ1-1
CDR3: CASSLERGTEAFF
DNA: TGTGCCAGCAGCTTAGAGAGGGGGACTGAAGCTTTCTTT

D: TRBD1
size: few
V: TRBV28
J: TRBJ1-3
CDR3: CASSPRTGQITGNTIYF
DNA: TGTGCCAGCAGTCCGCGGACAGGACAGATTACTGGAAACACCATATATTTT

D: .
size: .
V: TRBV4-2
J: TRBJ1-6
CDR3: CASSQIYSYNSPLHF
DNA: TGTGCCAGCAGCCAAATCTACTCCTATAATTCACCCCTCCACTTT

D: .
size: .
V: TRBV6-2/TRBV6-3
J: TRBJ1-2
CDR3: CASSEGHPATYGYTF
DNA: TGTGCCAGCAGTGAGGGACACCCAGCGACTTATGGCTACACCTTC

D: .
size: .
V: TRBV16
J: TRBJ1-2
CDR3: CASSLRIQDRVNYGYTF
DNA: TGTGCCAGCAGCCTCCGTATTCAGGACAGAGTTAACTATGGCTACACCTTC

D: .
size: .
V: TRBV29-1
J: TRBJ2-3
CDR3: CSVDVEGGPDTQYF
DNA: TGCAGCGTTGATGTCGAGGGGGGGCCGGATACGCAGTATTTT

D: .
size: .
V: TRBV4-2
J: TRBJ2-3
CDR3: CASSHPPGLGPDTQYF
DNA: TGTGCCAGCAGCCACCCCCCGGGACTGGGACCAGATACGCAGTATTTT

D: TRBD1
size: .
V: TRBV11-3
J: TRBJ2-2
CDR3: CASSLKTGGIHGELFF
DNA: TGTGCCAGCAGCTTAAAAACAGGGGGCATCCACGGGGAGCTGTTTTTT

D: TRBD1
size: .
V: TRBV2
J: TRBJ1-4
CDR3: CASKTGAVNEKLFF
DNA: TGTGCCAGCAAAACAGGGGCGGTTAATGAAAAACTGTTTTTT

D: .
size: .
V: TRBV28
J: TRBJ2-7
CDR3: CASSLAGRGNEQYF
DNA: TGTGCCAGCAGTTTAGCGGGGCGCGGGAACGAGCAGTACTTC

D: .
size: .
V: TRBV9
J: TRBJ2-5
CDR3: CASSATPDPETQYF
DNA: TGTGCCAGCAGCGCGACACCGGATCCCGAGACCCAGTACTTC

D: TRBD1
size: .
V: TRBV19
J: TRBJ2-2
CDR3: CASSGTGATGELFF
DNA: TGTGCCAGCTCCGGGACAGGGGCCACCGGGGAGCTGTTTTTT

D: .
size: .
V: TRBV9
J: TRBJ1-3
CDR3: CASSVHPSSGNTIYF
DNA: TGTGCCAGCAGCGTTCACCCCAGCTCTGGAAACACCATATATTTT

D: .
size: .
V: TRBV4-3
J: TRBJ2-2
CDR3: CASSHDEVRPLRGGWTGELFF
DNA: TGCGCCAGCAGCCACGACGAAGTAAGACCCCTGAGGGGAGGTTGGACCGGGGAGCTGTTTTTT

D: TRBD1
size: few
V: TRBV5-4
J: TRBJ1-6
CDR3: CASRAVPGQGYNSPLHF
DNA: TGTGCCAGCAGAGCCGTCCCGGGACAGGGATATAATTCACCCCTCCACTTT

D: TRBD2
size: .
V: TRBV3-1/TRBV3-2
J: TRBJ2-4
CDR3: CASSLLASKNIQYF
DNA: TGTGCCAGCAGCTTACTAGCGTCCAAAAACATTCAGTACTTC

D: TRBD2
size: .
V: TRBV4-1
J: TRBJ2-1
CDR3: CASSRTGTSGVDEQFF
DNA: TGCGCCAGCAGCCGAACCGGGACTAGCGGGGTCGATGAGCAGTTCTTC